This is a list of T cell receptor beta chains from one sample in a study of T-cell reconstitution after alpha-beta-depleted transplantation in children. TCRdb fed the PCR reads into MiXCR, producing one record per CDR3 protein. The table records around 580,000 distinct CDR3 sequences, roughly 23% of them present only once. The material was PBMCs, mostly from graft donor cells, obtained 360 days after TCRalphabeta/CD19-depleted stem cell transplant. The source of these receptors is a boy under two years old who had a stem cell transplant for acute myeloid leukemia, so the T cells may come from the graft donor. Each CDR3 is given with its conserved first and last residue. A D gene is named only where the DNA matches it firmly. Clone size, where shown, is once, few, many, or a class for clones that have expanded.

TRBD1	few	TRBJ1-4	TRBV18	TGTGCCAGCTCACCCCGGGACAGGGTTCCTGAAAAACTGTTTTTT	CASSPRDRVPEKLFF
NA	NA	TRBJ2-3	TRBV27	TGTGCCAGCAGCTCTGGAGGGCGTAGCACAGATACGCAGTATTTT	CASSSGGRSTDTQYF
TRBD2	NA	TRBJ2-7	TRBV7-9	TGTGCCAGCAGCTTAACCAGCGGGGTCAACGAGCAGTACTTC	CASSLTSGVNEQYF
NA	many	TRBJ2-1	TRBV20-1	TGCAGTGCGGAGAGGGGGAACTCCTACAATGAGCAGTTCTTC	CSAERGNSYNEQFF
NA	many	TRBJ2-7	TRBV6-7	TGTGCCAGCAGAACGTTTAGGGCGGGGCTCTACGAGCAGTACTTC	CASRTFRAGLYEQYF
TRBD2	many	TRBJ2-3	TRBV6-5	TGTGCCAGCAGCAACTCCGGGACTAGCGTAGATACGCAGTATTTT	CASSNSGTSVDTQYF
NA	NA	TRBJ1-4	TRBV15	TGTGCCACCGAGAAGGGCCGTAATGAAAAACTGTTTTTT	CATEKGRNEKLFF
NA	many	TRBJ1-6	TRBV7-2	TGTGCCAGCAGCTTAGAATACCGCTTTAATTCACCCCTCCACTTT	CASSLEYRFNSPLHF
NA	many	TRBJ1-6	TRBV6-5	TGTGCCAGCAGCACGTATGGGGGTTCACCCCTCCACTTT	CASSTYGGSPLHF
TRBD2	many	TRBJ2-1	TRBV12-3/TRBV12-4	TGTGCCAGCAGCAACGCCGGGGGGTCTAGGCAGTTCTTC	CASSNAGGSRQFF
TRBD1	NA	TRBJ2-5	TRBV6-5	TGTGCCAGCAGTTTCCCGGGACAGGATAAAGAGACCCAGTACTTC	CASSFPGQDKETQYF
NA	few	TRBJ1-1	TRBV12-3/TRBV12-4	TGTGCCAGCACCATCCGTATTTTTACGAACACTGAAGCTTTCTTT	CASTIRIFTNTEAFF
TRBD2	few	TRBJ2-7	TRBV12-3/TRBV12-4	TGTGCCAGCAAGACTAGCGGGAATTCCCACGAGCAGTACTTC	CASKTSGNSHEQYF
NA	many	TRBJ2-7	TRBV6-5	TGTGCCAGCAGTTACTATCAAACGGCCCCAAGGGGTCACGAGCAGTACTTC	CASSYYQTAPRGHEQYF
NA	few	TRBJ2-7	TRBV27	TGTGCCAGCAGTTTCCGGCCCACTAGCTACGAGCAGTACTTC	CASSFRPTSYEQYF
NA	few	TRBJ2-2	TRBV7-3	TGTGCCAGCAGCTTCGGGGTAACCGGGGAGCTGTTTTTT	CASSFGVTGELFF
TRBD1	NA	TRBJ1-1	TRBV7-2	TGTGCCAGCAGAAGAGGACAGGGAAGAAATGCTTTCTTT	CASRRGQGRNAFF
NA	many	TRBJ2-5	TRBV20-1	TGCAGTGCTAGAGATACGCAGAGCCAAGAGACCCAGTACTTC	CSARDTQSQETQYF
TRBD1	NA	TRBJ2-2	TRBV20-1	TGCAGTGCTACCCCCCCACAGGGGGCAGGGGAGCTGTTTTTT	CSATPPQGAGELFF
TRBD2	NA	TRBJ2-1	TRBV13	TGTGCCAGCAGCCAGACGGGGGGGTCTCACAATGAGCAGTTCTTC	CASSQTGGSHNEQFF
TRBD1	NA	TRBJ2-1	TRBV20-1	TGCAGTGCTAGAGAAGTCCGGGACAGCAACAATGAGCAGTTCTTC	CSAREVRDSNNEQFF
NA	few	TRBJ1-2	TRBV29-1	TGCAGCGTAGACCGGGCATCCTATGGCTACACCTTC	CSVDRASYGYTF
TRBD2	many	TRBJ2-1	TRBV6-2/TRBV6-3	TGTGCCAGCAGTTTAGCGGGGGGGCCGGATGAGCAGTTCTTC	CASSLAGGPDEQFF
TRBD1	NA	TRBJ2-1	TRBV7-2	TGTGCCAGCAGCCTTCGGACAGGTGCTAATGAGCAGTTCTTC	CASSLRTGANEQFF
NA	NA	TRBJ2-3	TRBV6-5	TGTGCCAGCAGTTACAAGCGATCCGGGGGAACGCAGTATTTT	CASSYKRSGGTQYF
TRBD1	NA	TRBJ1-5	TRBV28	TGTGCCAGCAGTTCGAGGGTCGGGACAGGGGTACAGCCCCAGCATTTT	CASSSRVGTGVQPQHF
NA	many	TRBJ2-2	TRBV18	TGTGCCAGCTCACCGGACGGGGGAATACAAGCCGGGGAGCTGTTTTTT	CASSPDGGIQAGELFF
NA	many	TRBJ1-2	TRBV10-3	TGTGCCATCGCAGTCCGGAGTGGGGATGGCTACACCTTC	CAIAVRSGDGYTF
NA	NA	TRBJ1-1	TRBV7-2	TGTGCCAGCAGCTTTCGGACGGGACCCACTGAAGCTTTCTTT	CASSFRTGPTEAFF
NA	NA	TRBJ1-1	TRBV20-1	TGCAGTGCTAGGAATTGGAAGGGAATGAACACTGAAGCTTTCTTT	CSARNWKGMNTEAFF
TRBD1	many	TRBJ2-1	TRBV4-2	TGTGCCAGCAGCCAAGAGGAGGGGGGGACAGGGAGGAATGAGCAGTTCTTC	CASSQEEGGTGRNEQFF
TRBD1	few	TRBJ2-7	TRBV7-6	TGTGCCAGCAGTCCTGACAGGGTAAACGAGCAGTACTTC	CASSPDRVNEQYF
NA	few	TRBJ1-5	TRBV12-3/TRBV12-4	TGTGCCAGCAGTTTTTATGGCAGCTACTTCAATCAGCCCCAGCATTTT	CASSFYGSYFNQPQHF
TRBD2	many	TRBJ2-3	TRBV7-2	TGTGCCAGCAGCTTTCTAGCGGGGGTGGAAGATACGCAGTATTTT	CASSFLAGVEDTQYF
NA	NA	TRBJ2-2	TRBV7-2	TGTGCCAGCAGCCCGGGACGGTACACCGGGGAGCTGTTTTTT	CASSPGRYTGELFF
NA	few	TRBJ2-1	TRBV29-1	TGCAGCGTCGAGGACGGAGGATGGGATGAGCAGTTCTTC	CSVEDGGWDEQFF
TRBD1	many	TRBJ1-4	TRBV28	TGTGCCAGCCGGACAGGGGGACGAAGTGAAAAACTGTTTTTT	CASRTGGRSEKLFF
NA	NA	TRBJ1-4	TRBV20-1	TGCAGTGCTAGTATAAGACAGTCTAATGAAAAACTGTTTTTT	CSASIRQSNEKLFF
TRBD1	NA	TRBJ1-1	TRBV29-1	TGCAGCGGAGGAGACCGACAGGGTCTTGCAGCTTTCTTT	CSGGDRQGLAAFF
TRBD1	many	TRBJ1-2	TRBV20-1	TGCAGTGCTATAGGGGACAGGCCCTCCTACACCTTC	CSAIGDRPSYTF
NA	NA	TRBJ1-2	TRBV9	TGTGCCAGCAGCGTAACCCCGCGGCTGGGTGAAGGCTACACCTTC	CASSVTPRLGEGYTF
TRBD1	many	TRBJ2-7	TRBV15	TGTGCCACCAGCAGAGTTAGACAGGGCGCTAATTACGAGCAGTACTTC	CATSRVRQGANYEQYF
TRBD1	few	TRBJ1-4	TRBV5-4	TGTGCCAGCAGCCCCGGGACAGGGGGGAAACTGTTTTTT	CASSPGTGGKLFF
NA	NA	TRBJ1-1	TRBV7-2	TGTGCCAGCAGCTCATACTGGACGGCGAACACTGAAGCTTTCTTT	CASSSYWTANTEAFF
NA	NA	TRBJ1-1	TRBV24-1	TGTGCCACCAGGGGTGGTGGGACTGAAGCTTTCTTT	CATRGGGTEAFF
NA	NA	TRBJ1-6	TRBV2	TGTGCCAGCAGCGTGGGGGAGGCCTATAATTCACCCCTCCACTTT	CASSVGEAYNSPLHF
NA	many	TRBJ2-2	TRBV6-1	TGTGCCAGCAGCCCCAACGTGGGATATACCGGGGAGCTGTTTTTT	CASSPNVGYTGELFF
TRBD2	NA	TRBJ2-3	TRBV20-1	TGCAGTGCTAGGCTGACTAACGGGGGGGTTTCAGATACGCAGTATTTT	CSARLTNGGVSDTQYF
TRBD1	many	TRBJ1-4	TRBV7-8	TGTGCCAGCAGCCCCGGACAGGGAAATAATGAAAAACTGTTTTTT	CASSPGQGNNEKLFF
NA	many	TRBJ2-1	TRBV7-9	TGTGCCAGCAACAGCCACGGGACCTCCTACAATGAGCAGTTCTTC	CASNSHGTSYNEQFF
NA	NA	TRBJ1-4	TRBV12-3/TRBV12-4	TGTGCCAGCCAGGACAGTTTAAATGAAAAACTGTTTTTT	CASQDSLNEKLFF
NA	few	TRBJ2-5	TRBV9	TGTGCCAGCAGCGCAGGGACGGGGGCGCCTCAAGAGACCCAGTACTTC	CASSAGTGAPQETQYF
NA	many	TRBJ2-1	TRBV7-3	TGTGCCAGCAGCTCCGGACGGGATGAGCAGTTCTTC	CASSSGRDEQFF
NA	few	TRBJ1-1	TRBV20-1	TGCAGTGCTACCTTAGACAGACTGAACACTGAAGCTTTCTTT	CSATLDRLNTEAFF
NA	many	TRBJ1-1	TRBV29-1	TGCAGCGTTGGAGGCACTGAAGCTTTCTTT	CSVGGTEAFF